This TCR beta chain was observed in a study of T cell changes during pregnancy in multiple sclerosis. Here immunoSEQ multiplex PCR was the method, and the copy in TCRdb shows in-frame clones only, minus some. Of some 62,000 clones in the sample, about nine tenths were seen once. Germline CDR1 and CDR2: KGHSH and LQKENI. The CDR3 runs 16 residues. Trimming at V came to 3 bases and at J to 7 bases, leaving 10 bases not matched to a gene. The genes are TRBV18 and TRBJ2-3; 10 bases align to TRBD2. This sequence was found in a female donor in good health, enrolled as a control in a pregnancy study. Here the sequenced sample was peripheral blood, taken in the second trimester of pregnancy. CDR3 region: CASSPYTSGIEHTQYF. The DNA for the CDR3 is TGTGCCAGCTCACCTTACACTAGCGGGATTGAACATACGCAGTATTTT.